The rows below give T cell receptor beta chains drawn from one sample of a study of technical replicates of blood from a handful of donors. This table comes from immunoSEQ multiplex PCR, and its TCRdb copy is limited to in-frame clones, with some not included. Of more than 55,000 clones in the sample, around 91% are singletons; the top ten hold 0.38%. The sample consisted of T cells isolated from PBMCs. Receptors originate from a human donor in good health. CDR3s include the opening cysteine and the closing phenylalanine or tryptophan. The D gene is left open where the match is weak. Clone size is stated in some rows and not others, as once, few, many or a class when expanded.

D gene: NA
V gene: TRBV12-2
CDR3 length: 16
clone size: NA
J gene: TRBJ2-2
CDR3 protein: CASRLASKIVSPELFF
CDR3 DNA: TGTGCAAGTCGCTTAGCGTCCAAGATAGTCTCGCCGGAGCTGTTTTTT

D gene: TRBD2
V gene: TRBV4-3
CDR3 length: 19
clone size: NA
J gene: TRBJ2-7
CDR3 protein: CASSHPFPVLASSSYEQYF
CDR3 DNA: TGCGCCAGCAGCCATCCCTTTCCCGTACTAGCGTCGAGCTCCTACGAGCAGTACTTC

D gene: TRBD2
V gene: TRBV27
CDR3 length: 15
clone size: NA
J gene: TRBJ2-1
CDR3 protein: CASRRGGLINNEQFF
CDR3 DNA: TGTGCCAGCAGACGCGGGGGACTTATTAACAATGAGCAGTTCTTC

D gene: NA
V gene: TRBV10-3
CDR3 length: 14
clone size: NA
J gene: TRBJ2-6
CDR3 protein: CAINPDTGANVLTF
CDR3 DNA: TGTGCCATCAATCCAGACACTGGGGCCAACGTCCTGACTTTC

D gene: TRBD1
V gene: TRBV29-1
CDR3 length: 14
clone size: NA
J gene: TRBJ1-1
CDR3 protein: CSVSPGTGGTEAFF
CDR3 DNA: TGCAGCGTTTCTCCCGGGACAGGGGGCACTGAAGCTTTCTTT

D gene: NA
V gene: TRBV7-7
CDR3 length: 12
clone size: NA
J gene: TRBJ2-3
CDR3 protein: CASRGDTDTQYF
CDR3 DNA: TGTGCCAGCAGAGGGGACACAGATACGCAGTATTTT

D gene: NA
V gene: TRBV19
CDR3 length: 16
clone size: NA
J gene: TRBJ1-3
CDR3 protein: CASSKRGAESGNTIYF
CDR3 DNA: TGTGCCAGTAGTAAGCGGGGGGCGGAATCTGGAAACACCATATATTTT

D gene: NA
V gene: TRBV5-1
CDR3 length: 14
clone size: NA
J gene: TRBJ2-1
CDR3 protein: CASSFGGEADEQFF
CDR3 DNA: TGCGCCAGCAGCTTTGGAGGGGAGGCGGATGAGCAGTTCTTC

D gene: NA
V gene: TRBV28
CDR3 length: 12
clone size: NA
J gene: TRBJ2-7
CDR3 protein: CASSLSSAEQYF
CDR3 DNA: TGTGCCAGCAGTTTATCAAGCGCTGAGCAGTACTTC

D gene: NA
V gene: TRBV14
CDR3 length: 14
clone size: NA
J gene: TRBJ2-5
CDR3 protein: CASSQGRFQETQYF
CDR3 DNA: TGTGCCAGCAGCCAAGGGCGGTTCCAAGAGACCCAGTACTTC

D gene: NA
V gene: TRBV7-9
CDR3 length: 14
clone size: NA
J gene: TRBJ1-5
CDR3 protein: CASSHQGSREPQHF
CDR3 DNA: TGTGCCAGCAGCCATCAGGGTTCCCGCGAGCCCCAGCATTTT

D gene: NA
V gene: TRBV5-1
CDR3 length: 15
clone size: NA
J gene: TRBJ2-1
CDR3 protein: CASSWSGGTDNEQFF
CDR3 DNA: TGCGCCAGCAGCTGGAGCGGAGGGACGGATAATGAGCAGTTCTTC

D gene: NA
V gene: TRBV7-2
CDR3 length: 12
clone size: NA
J gene: TRBJ2-1
CDR3 protein: CASSFRGDEQFF
CDR3 DNA: TGTGCCAGCAGCTTCAGGGGCGATGAGCAGTTCTTC

D gene: NA
V gene: TRBV30
CDR3 length: 11
clone size: NA
J gene: TRBJ2-7
CDR3 protein: CAGGQSYEQYF
CDR3 DNA: TGTGCCGGGGGACAATCCTACGAGCAGTACTTC

D gene: NA
V gene: TRBV28
CDR3 length: 17
clone size: once
J gene: TRBJ2-7
CDR3 protein: CASSPLGQGQYSYEQYF
CDR3 DNA: TGTGCCAGCAGTCCTCTCGGGCAGGGCCAATACTCCTACGAGCAGTACTTC

D gene: TRBD1
V gene: TRBV7-9
CDR3 length: 15
clone size: NA
J gene: TRBJ2-7
CDR3 protein: CASSSVDRGKYEQYF
CDR3 DNA: TGTGCCAGCAGCTCGGTGGACAGGGGGAAATACGAGCAGTACTTC

D gene: NA
V gene: TRBV2
CDR3 length: 15
clone size: NA
J gene: TRBJ2-2
CDR3 protein: CASSDDRGSAGELFF
CDR3 DNA: TGTGCCAGCAGTGATGATCGGGGGAGCGCCGGGGAGCTGTTTTTT

D gene: TRBD1
V gene: TRBV30
CDR3 length: 13
clone size: NA
J gene: TRBJ1-1
CDR3 protein: CAWSGTGTGLAFF
CDR3 DNA: TGTGCCTGGAGTGGGACCGGGACAGGGTTAGCTTTCTTT

D gene: NA
V gene: TRBV19
CDR3 length: 15
clone size: NA
J gene: TRBJ1-2
CDR3 protein: CASNRDSKGNYGYTF
CDR3 DNA: TGTGCCAGTAACCGGGACTCCAAGGGGAACTATGGCTACACCTTC

D gene: TRBD1
V gene: TRBV10-2
CDR3 length: 15
clone size: NA
J gene: TRBJ1-2
CDR3 protein: CASSEITPDRDGYTF
CDR3 DNA: TGCGCCAGCAGTGAGATAACCCCCGACAGGGATGGCTACACCTTC

D gene: NA
V gene: TRBV7-6
CDR3 length: 12
clone size: NA
J gene: TRBJ2-7
CDR3 protein: CASSLGGDEQYF
CDR3 DNA: TGTGCCAGCAGCTTAGGGGGGGACGAGCAGTACTTC

D gene: NA
V gene: TRBV6-5
CDR3 length: 15
clone size: NA
J gene: TRBJ1-5
CDR3 protein: CASSLTLGQGKPQHF
CDR3 DNA: TGTGCCAGCAGCCTTACGCTTGGGCAGGGGAAGCCCCAGCATTTT

D gene: NA
V gene: TRBV6-1
CDR3 length: 16
clone size: NA
J gene: TRBJ2-7
CDR3 protein: CASSENPLALSYEQYF
CDR3 DNA: TGTGCCAGCAGTGAAAACCCTCTAGCGCTCTCCTACGAGCAGTACTTC

D gene: NA
V gene: TRBV7-3
CDR3 length: 12
clone size: NA
J gene: TRBJ2-1
CDR3 protein: CASSLTYSRLFF
CDR3 DNA: TGTGCCAGCAGCTTAACTTATTCTAGGTTGTTCTTC

D gene: NA
V gene: TRBV6-6
CDR3 length: 15
clone size: NA
J gene: TRBJ2-2
CDR3 protein: CASSYPTGGPGELFF
CDR3 DNA: TGTGCCAGCAGTTACCCGACAGGCGGTCCCGGGGAGCTGTTTTTT

D gene: NA
V gene: TRBV6-5
CDR3 length: 13
clone size: NA
J gene: TRBJ1-5
CDR3 protein: CASRRGRNQPQHF
CDR3 DNA: TGTGCCAGCAGACGGGGTCGCAATCAGCCCCAGCATTTT

D gene: NA
V gene: TRBV15
CDR3 length: 14
clone size: NA
J gene: TRBJ2-1
CDR3 protein: CATPRLPAYNEQFF
CDR3 DNA: TGTGCCACCCCCAGACTACCCGCCTACAATGAGCAGTTCTTC

D gene: TRBD1
V gene: TRBV11-3
CDR3 length: 16
clone size: NA
J gene: TRBJ2-3
CDR3 protein: CASSLLGQVDTDTQYF
CDR3 DNA: TGTGCCAGCAGCTTATTGGGACAGGTGGACACAGATACGCAGTATTTT

D gene: TRBD1
V gene: TRBV5-4
CDR3 length: 17
clone size: NA
J gene: TRBJ2-2
CDR3 protein: CASSGHRGTFSTGELFF
CDR3 DNA: TGTGCCAGCAGCGGACACAGGGGGACATTTTCAACCGGGGAGCTGTTTTTT

D gene: NA
V gene: TRBV19
CDR3 length: 15
clone size: NA
J gene: TRBJ1-2
CDR3 protein: CASSISQDSYYGYTF
CDR3 DNA: TGTGCCAGTAGTATTTCACAAGACAGCTACTATGGCTACACCTTC

D gene: NA
V gene: TRBV5-1
CDR3 length: 14
clone size: NA
J gene: TRBJ2-7
CDR3 protein: CASSLAGQTYEQYF
CDR3 DNA: TGCGCCAGCAGCTTGGCCGGACAGACCTACGAGCAGTACTTC

D gene: NA
V gene: TRBV11-2
CDR3 length: 14
clone size: NA
J gene: TRBJ2-5
CDR3 protein: CASRKGAGAETQYF
CDR3 DNA: TGTGCCAGCAGAAAAGGGGCGGGGGCTGAGACCCAGTACTTC

D gene: NA
V gene: TRBV11-1
CDR3 length: 14
clone size: once
J gene: TRBJ1-2
CDR3 protein: CASSLNGQNYGYTF
CDR3 DNA: TGTGCCAGCAGCTTAAATGGACAGAACTATGGCTACACCTTC

D gene: NA
V gene: TRBV19
CDR3 length: 14
clone size: NA
J gene: TRBJ2-7
CDR3 protein: CASSMVSGSYEQYF
CDR3 DNA: TGTGCCAGTAGTATGGTGTCGGGGAGCTACGAGCAGTACTTC

D gene: NA
V gene: TRBV11-2
CDR3 length: 16
clone size: NA
J gene: TRBJ2-2
CDR3 protein: CASSLTGGYTSGELFF
CDR3 DNA: TGTGCCAGCAGCCTAACGGGCGGGTACACCAGCGGGGAGCTGTTTTTT

D gene: NA
V gene: TRBV5-6
CDR3 length: 15
clone size: NA
J gene: TRBJ2-7
CDR3 protein: CASSLGASREYEQYF
CDR3 DNA: TGTGCCAGCAGCTTGGGGGCTAGCCGCGAGTACGAGCAGTACTTC

D gene: NA
V gene: TRBV7-8
CDR3 length: 12
clone size: NA
J gene: TRBJ2-6
CDR3 protein: CASTAGANVLTF
CDR3 DNA: TGTGCCAGCACGGCTGGGGCCAACGTCCTGACTTTC

D gene: NA
V gene: TRBV11-2
CDR3 length: 16
clone size: NA
J gene: TRBJ2-3
CDR3 protein: CASSLGGGHSTDTQYF
CDR3 DNA: TGTGCCAGCAGCTTAGGAGGGGGACACAGCACAGATACGCAGTATTTT

D gene: NA
V gene: TRBV11-2
CDR3 length: 13
clone size: NA
J gene: TRBJ2-2
CDR3 protein: CASSAGNTGELFF
CDR3 DNA: TGTGCCAGCAGCGCAGGGAACACCGGGGAGCTGTTTTTT

D gene: NA
V gene: TRBV20-1
CDR3 length: 11
clone size: NA
J gene: TRBJ2-5
CDR3 protein: CSVVPRDPKYF
CDR3 DNA: TGCAGTGTAGTTCCGAGGGATCCAAAGTACTTC

D gene: NA
V gene: TRBV18
CDR3 length: 14
clone size: NA
J gene: TRBJ2-5
CDR3 protein: CASSPPAGQETQYF
CDR3 DNA: TGTGCCAGCTCACCCCCAGCGGGCCAAGAGACCCAGTACTTC

D gene: NA
V gene: TRBV19
CDR3 length: 13
clone size: NA
J gene: TRBJ1-5
CDR3 protein: CASSITRNQPQHF
CDR3 DNA: TGTGCCAGTAGTATAACCCGGAATCAGCCCCAGCATTTT

D gene: NA
V gene: TRBV7-2
CDR3 length: 17
clone size: NA
J gene: TRBJ2-2
CDR3 protein: CASSLVWIPGDTGELFF
CDR3 DNA: TGTGCCAGCAGCTTAGTCTGGATCCCAGGGGACACCGGGGAGCTGTTTTTT

D gene: NA
V gene: TRBV11-3
CDR3 length: 14
clone size: NA
J gene: TRBJ2-1
CDR3 protein: CASSKKRRYNEQFF
CDR3 DNA: TGTGCCAGCTCAAAAAAGCGGAGGTACAATGAGCAGTTCTTC

D gene: NA
V gene: TRBV7-2
CDR3 length: 14
clone size: few
J gene: TRBJ1-2
CDR3 protein: CASSSGVVGYGYTF
CDR3 DNA: TGTGCCAGCAGCTCAGGGGTCGTTGGCTATGGCTACACCTTC